A single sample gave rise to the 22 T cell receptor beta chains below, sequenced in a study of control samples from healthy donors and cancer patients. Measured with immunoSEQ multiplex PCR; TCRdb has only the in-frame clones, and not every one. The table lists 200,000 or so clones, approximately 90% of them singletons. The sample consisted of blood. These receptors all stem from a man aged 30 to 39 in good health.

This clone has just one count. This sequence joins TRBV11-2 and TRBJ1-6; tentative D call: TRBD1 (5 bases). Germline values: CDR1 SGHAT, CDR2 FQNNGV. Deletions cut 2 bases from V and 0 bases from J, with 17 bases between. This CDR3 region has 19 residues. CDR3 sequence: CASSLIGDGVSSYNSPLHF. CDR3 nucleotide sequence: TGTGCCAGCAGCTTAATTGGGGACGGAGTGAGCTCCTATAATTCACCCCTCCACTTT.

This chain connects TRBV4-1 to TRBJ2-1, with D hard to call. Germline V gene sequence: CDR1 MGHRA, CDR2 YSYEKL. CDR3 length equals 12 residues. The V end lost 2 bases, the J end lost 8 bases, and 7 bases lay between the germline ends. CDR3 bases: TGCGCCAGCAGCCAACAGATCGATGAGCAGTTCTTC. This encodes CASSQQIDEQFF.

A note on this clone: At the DNA level, this CDR3 is encoded by other sequences in the same sample as well. The rearrangement links TRBV6-5 to TRBJ2-7, with 9 bases matching TRBD1. The V segment lost 6 bases and the J segment 4 bases; nucleotides outside the gene matches: 4. Germline values: CDR1 MNHEY, CDR2 SVGAGI. This CDR3 contains 13 residues. The CDR3 loop is CASSLQGAYEQYF. DNA of the CDR3: TGTGCCAGCAGCCTACAGGGGGCTTACGAGCAGTACTTC.

The V and J genes are TRBV2 and TRBJ1-2, with no clear D. This CDR3 has 13 amino acids. Trimming pared 6 bases from V and 4 bases from J, leaving 12 bases between. CDR1 is SNHLY and CDR2 is FYNNEI in the germline V gene. The CDR3 region has the DNA TGTGCCAGCAGACTGGACCTGAGCTATGGCTACACCTTC. Its protein is CASRLDLSYGYTF.

Of note for this clone: Distinct nucleotide sequences in the sample also encode this CDR3. The rearrangement joins TRBV5-5 to TRBJ2-7, with a tentative D call TRBD2 (6 bases). CDR3 length: 12 amino acids. V gave up 4 bases and J gave up 3 bases, with 8 bases separating them. Germline V gene data show CDR1 as SGHKS and CDR2 as YYEKEE (reference sequence). The CDR3 protein is CASSPGGYEQYF. The CDR3 nucleotides are TGTGCCAGCAGCCCCGGGGGCTACGAGCAGTACTTC.

This clone showed up just once. This chain joins TRBV11-2 and TRBJ1-5, with D perhaps TRBD1 (6 bases). The CDR3 runs 17 residues. Trimming cost V 2 bases and J 4 bases, with 18 bases left between them. In germline, CDR1 is SGHAT, CDR2 FQNNGV. The CDR3 DNA reads as TGTGCCAGCAGCTTACGGGGCCCTGGCCAGGGGAATCAGCCCCAGCATTTT. Translating it yields CASSLRGPGQGNQPQHF.

The chain is built from TRBV6-5 and TRBJ1-2, with TRBD1 matching over 9 bases. V was clipped by 6 bases and J by 2 bases; unmatched bases: 4. Germline CDR1 MNHEY, CDR2 SVGAGI. The CDR3 is made up of 14 amino acids. The CDR3 DNA reads as TGTGCCAGCAGAAGGGGACAGGGCAACTATGGCTACACCTTC. This sequence encodes CASRRGQGNYGYTF.

The V call is TRBV11-2, the J call TRBJ1-6, with TRBD1 matching over 11 bases. The CDR3 is made up of 17 amino acids. The V gene's germline CDR1 is SGHAT and CDR2 FQNNGV. V lost 5 bases and J lost 2; bases outside the gene matches: 5. This CDR3 reads CASSPRTGGPYNSPLHF. The CDR3 DNA reads as TGTGCCAGCAGCCCCCGGACAGGGGGCCCCTATAATTCACCCCTCCACTTT.

The chain links TRBV5-1 to TRBJ1-1, with 7 bases that match TRBD1. After removal of 5 bases from V and 5 bases from J, the junction contained 9 bases not matched to a gene. CDR3 length: 14 residues. Germline-derived CDR1 and CDR2 are SGHRS and YFSETQ. CDR3 sequence (DNA): TGCGCCAGCAGACAACAGGGGTTGAGAACTGAAGCTTTCTTT. Translating gives CASRQQGLRTEAFF.

This clone was observed once. V usage is TRBV6-5 and J usage is TRBJ2-3; 7 bases fit TRBD2. Germline CDR1 is MNHEY and CDR2 is SVGAGI. The trim removed 0 bases at V and 2 bases at J, leaving 5 bases unmatched. This CDR3 spans 16 amino acids. CDR3 sequence reads: CASSYSPTSNTDTQYF. DNA for the CDR3: TGTGCCAGCAGTTACTCACCGACTAGCAACACAGATACGCAGTATTTT.

This clone was detected once. V and J are TRBV18 and TRBJ2-3; perhaps D is TRBD1 or TRBD2 (7 bases each). The germline gives CDR1 KGHSH, CDR2 LQKENI. The CDR3 extends over 15 amino acids. V dropped 1 base and J dropped 4 bases, with 12 bases sitting between them. The DNA of the CDR3 is TGTGCCAGCTCACCACAGACAGGGAGGGCAGATACGCAGTATTTT. This sequence encodes CASSPQTGRADTQYF.

CDR3 sequence: CASSYEVGNTIYF. As DNA, the CDR3 is TGTGCCAGCAGTTACGAGGTGGGAAACACCATATATTTT. The chain employs TRBV6-5 and TRBJ1-3; no reliable D call. Trimming pared 2 bases from V and 4 bases from J, leaving 6 bases between. Germline CDR1 is MNHEY and CDR2 is SVGAGI. The CDR3 is 13 amino acids.

The DNA for the CDR3 is TGCGCCAGCAGCCCAATACTGAGGGGCGGAGGAGATGAGCAGTTCTTC. Translated: CASSPILRGGGDEQFF. J is TRBJ2-1 and V is TRBV5-1; D may correspond to TRBD1 or TRBD2 (5 bases each). This CDR3 region has 16 residues. The germline V and J ends were trimmed by 4 bases and 8 bases, with 22 bases remaining between them. Germline values: CDR1 SGHRS, CDR2 YFSETQ.

The rearrangement links TRBV3-1 (or the pseudogene TRBV3-2) to TRBJ1-1; D is ambiguous. Germline V CDR1 and CDR2: LGHDT, YNNKEL (reference sequence). The V end lost 3 bases, the J end lost 2 bases, and 1 base lay between the germline ends. This CDR3 region has 11 residues. For the CDR3, the DNA is TGTGCCAGCAGCCACAACACTGAAGCTTTCTTT. Protein product: CASSHNTEAFF.

The chain is built from TRBV7-3 and TRBJ2-2, with 9 bases aligning to TRBD2. The V gene end was trimmed by 5 bases and the J gene end by 4 bases; junction bases not matched to a gene: 11. Germline CDR1 is SGHTA and CDR2 is FQGTGA. This CDR3 has 17 amino acids. The CDR3 coding sequence is TGTGCCAGCAGCAGCAAGCGGGGGGCCCCCTTCACCGGGGAGCTGTTTTTT. Translation gives CASSSKRGAPFTGELFF.

The chain employs TRBV6-2 or TRBV6-3 and TRBJ2-3; D is possibly TRBD1 or TRBD2 (5 bases each). CDR1 is MNHEY and CDR2 is SVGEGT in the germline V gene. V was cut by 6 bases and J by 6 bases, with 19 bases left in between. This CDR3 contains 15 residues. CDR3 amino acids: CASSKGQLGVDTQYF. Written as DNA, the CDR3 is TGTGCCAGCAGCAAAGGACAACTAGGGGTGGATACGCAGTATTTT.

The rearrangement uses TRBV11-2 and TRBJ1-5; 7 bases are shared with TRBD1. Trimming removed 0 bases from V and 10 bases from J; junction bases left unmatched: 12. Looked up from germline, CDR1 is SGHAT and CDR2 is FQNNGV. This CDR3 spans 16 amino acids. The DNA for the CDR3 is TGTGCCAGCAGCTTAGATCGGGCGAGGGGGCGTTATCCCCAGCATTTT. This translates into CASSLDRARGRYPQHF.

This clone has a single count. The same CDR3 also results from other DNA sequences found in this sample. The chain combines TRBV24-1 with TRBJ2-1; 7 nucleotides agree with TRBD2. V lost 1 base and J lost 4; bases outside the gene matches: 6. Germline values: CDR1 KGHDR, CDR2 SFDVKD. This CDR3 is built from 16 residues. DNA of the CDR3: TGTGCCACCAGTGATTTAGGGAGGGGAGGATACAATGAGCAGTTCTTC. This sequence encodes CATSDLGRGGYNEQFF.

V and J are TRBV3-1 (or the pseudogene TRBV3-2) and TRBJ1-2, with a tentative D call TRBD1 (5 bases). The V gene lost 3 bases and the J gene lost 2 bases, with 16 bases spanning the gap. Germline CDR1 is LGHDT and CDR2 is YNNKEL (reference sequence). The CDR3 runs to 16 residues. The CDR3: CASSQQQAIPNYGYTF. CDR3 bases: TGTGCCAGCAGCCAGCAACAGGCCATTCCGAACTATGGCTACACCTTC.

The chain combines TRBV21-1 with TRBJ2-4; the D segment call TRBD2 is taken from the table without a DNA check. TRBV21-1 is a pseudogene. This CDR3 comprises 17 residues. CDR3 in amino acids: CASSLFCTPEVENIQYF. For the CDR3, the DNA is TGTGCCAGCAGCCTATTTTGCACCCCAGAGGTCGAAAACATTCAGTACTTC.

The V call is TRBV10-2, the J call TRBJ2-3; TRBD2 matches at 11 bases. Germline V gene data show CDR1 as WSHSY and CDR2 as SAAADI. V shed 3 bases, J shed 5 bases, and the junction held 7 bases outside the gene matches. The CDR3 length is 16 residues. The chain's CDR3 is CASSDIAGGQGDTQYF. In nucleotides, the CDR3 is TGCGCCAGCAGTGATATAGCGGGGGGGCAGGGAGATACGCAGTATTTT.

J is TRBJ1-2 and V is TRBV5-1; D may be TRBD1 (5 bases). Germline-derived CDR1 and CDR2 are SGHRS and YFSETQ. This CDR3 contains 14 residues. V was cut by 2 bases and J by 2 bases, with 10 bases left in between. CDR3 region: CASSFAGSNYGYTF. Here the CDR3 DNA reads TGCGCCAGCAGCTTCGCAGGGTCCAACTATGGCTACACCTTC.